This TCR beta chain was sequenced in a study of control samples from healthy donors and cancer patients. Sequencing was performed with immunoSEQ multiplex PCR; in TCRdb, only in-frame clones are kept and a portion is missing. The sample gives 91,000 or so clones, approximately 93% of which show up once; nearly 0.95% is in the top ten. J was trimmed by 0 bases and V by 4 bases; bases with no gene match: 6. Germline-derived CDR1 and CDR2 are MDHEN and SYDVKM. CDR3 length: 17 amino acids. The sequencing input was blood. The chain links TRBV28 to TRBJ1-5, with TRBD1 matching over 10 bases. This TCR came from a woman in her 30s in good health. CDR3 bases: TGTGCCAGCAGTTACCGGGACAGGGGATATAGCAATCAGCCCCAGCATTTT. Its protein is CASSYRDRGYSNQPQHF.